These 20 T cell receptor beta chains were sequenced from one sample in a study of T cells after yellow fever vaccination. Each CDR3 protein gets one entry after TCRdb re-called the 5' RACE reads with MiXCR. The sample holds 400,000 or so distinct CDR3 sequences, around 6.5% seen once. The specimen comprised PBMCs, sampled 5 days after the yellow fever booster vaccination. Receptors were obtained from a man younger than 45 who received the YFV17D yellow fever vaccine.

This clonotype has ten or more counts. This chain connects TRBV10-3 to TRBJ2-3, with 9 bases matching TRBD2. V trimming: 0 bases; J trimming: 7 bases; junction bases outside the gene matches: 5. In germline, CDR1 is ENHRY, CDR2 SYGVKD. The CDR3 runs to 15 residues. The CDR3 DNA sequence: TGTGCCATCAGTGAGTCTAGCGGGAGTATCTATACGCAGTATTTT. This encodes CAISESSGSIYTQYF.

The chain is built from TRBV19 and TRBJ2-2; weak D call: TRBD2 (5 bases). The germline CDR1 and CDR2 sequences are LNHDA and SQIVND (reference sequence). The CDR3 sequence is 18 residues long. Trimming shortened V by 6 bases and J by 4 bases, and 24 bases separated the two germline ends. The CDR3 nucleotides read TGTGCCAGTAGGACACTCGGGGAGAAATTGTGGGGCACCGGGGAGCTGTTTTTT. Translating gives CASRTLGEKLWGTGELFF.

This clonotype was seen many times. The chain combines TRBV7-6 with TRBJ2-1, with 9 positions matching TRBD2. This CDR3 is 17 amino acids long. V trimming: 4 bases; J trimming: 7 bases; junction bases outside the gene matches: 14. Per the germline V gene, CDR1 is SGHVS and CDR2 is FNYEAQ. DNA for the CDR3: TGTGCCAGCAGCTACACATACACTAGCGGGTTGAGGAATGAGCAGTTCTTC. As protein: CASSYTYTSGLRNEQFF.

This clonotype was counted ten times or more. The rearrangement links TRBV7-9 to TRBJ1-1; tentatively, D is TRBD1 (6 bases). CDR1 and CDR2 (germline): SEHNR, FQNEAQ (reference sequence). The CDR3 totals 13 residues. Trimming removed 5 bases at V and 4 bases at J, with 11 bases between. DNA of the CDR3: TGTGCCAGCAGCGAAGGGACACTCACTGAAGCTTTCTTT. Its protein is CASSEGTLTEAFF.

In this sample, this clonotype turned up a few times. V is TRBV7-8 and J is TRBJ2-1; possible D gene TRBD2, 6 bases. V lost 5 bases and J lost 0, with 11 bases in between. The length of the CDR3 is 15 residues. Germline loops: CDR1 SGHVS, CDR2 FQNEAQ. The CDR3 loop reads CASSPRENSYNEQFF. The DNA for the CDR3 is TGTGCCAGCAGCCCCCGGGAGAACTCCTACAATGAGCAGTTCTTC.

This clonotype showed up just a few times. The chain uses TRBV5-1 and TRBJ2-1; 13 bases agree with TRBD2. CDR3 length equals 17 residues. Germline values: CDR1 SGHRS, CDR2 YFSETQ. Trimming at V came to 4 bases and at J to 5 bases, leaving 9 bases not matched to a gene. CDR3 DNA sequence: TGCGCCAGCAGCCAGGGACTAGCGGGAAACCTGGACAATGAGCAGTTCTTC. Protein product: CASSQGLAGNLDNEQFF.

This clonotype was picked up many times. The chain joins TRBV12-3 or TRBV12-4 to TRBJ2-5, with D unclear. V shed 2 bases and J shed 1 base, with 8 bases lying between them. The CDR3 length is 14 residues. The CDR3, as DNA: TGTGCCAGCAGTTTAATGGGCCTCCAAGAGACCCAGTACTTC. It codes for CASSLMGLQETQYF.

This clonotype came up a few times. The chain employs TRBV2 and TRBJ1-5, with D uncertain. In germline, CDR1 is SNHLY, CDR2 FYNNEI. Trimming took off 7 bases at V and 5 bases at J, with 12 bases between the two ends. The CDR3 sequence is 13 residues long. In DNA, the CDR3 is TGTGCCAGCAATAGGGAACTTCATCAGCCCCAGCATTTT. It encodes CASNRELHQPQHF.

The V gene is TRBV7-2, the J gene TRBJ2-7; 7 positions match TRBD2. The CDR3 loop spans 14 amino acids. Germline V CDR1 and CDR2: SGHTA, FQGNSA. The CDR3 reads CARPGTTSSYEQYF. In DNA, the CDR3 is TGTGCACGGCCCGGGACTACAAGCTCCTACGAGCAGTACTTC.

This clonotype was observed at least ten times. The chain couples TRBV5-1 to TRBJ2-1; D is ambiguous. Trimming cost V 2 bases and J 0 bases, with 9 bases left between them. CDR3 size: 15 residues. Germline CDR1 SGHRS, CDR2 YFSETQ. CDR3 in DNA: TGCGCCAGCAGCTTCCAAGCGAGCTCCTACAATGAGCAGTTCTTC. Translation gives CASSFQASSYNEQFF.

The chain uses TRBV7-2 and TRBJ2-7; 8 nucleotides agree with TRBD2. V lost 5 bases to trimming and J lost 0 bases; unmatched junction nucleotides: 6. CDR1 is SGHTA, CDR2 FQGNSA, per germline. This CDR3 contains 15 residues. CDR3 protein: CASSPDSGNSYEQYF. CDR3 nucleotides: TGTGCCAGCAGCCCAGATAGCGGGAACTCCTACGAGCAGTACTTC.

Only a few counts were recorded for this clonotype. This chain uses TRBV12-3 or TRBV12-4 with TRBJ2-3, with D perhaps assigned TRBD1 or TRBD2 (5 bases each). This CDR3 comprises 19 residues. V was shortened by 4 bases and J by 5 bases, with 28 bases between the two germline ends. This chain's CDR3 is CASSSPGVLGVRGRDTQYF. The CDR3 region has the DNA TGTGCCAGCAGTTCCCCGGGTGTTCTGGGGGTCCGGGGAAGAGATACGCAGTATTTT.

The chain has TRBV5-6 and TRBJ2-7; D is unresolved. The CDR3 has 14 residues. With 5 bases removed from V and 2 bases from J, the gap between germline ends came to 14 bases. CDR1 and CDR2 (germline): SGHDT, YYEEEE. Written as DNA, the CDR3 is TGTGCCAGCAGTTTTTATAGGCCTCCCTACGAGCAGTACTTC. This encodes CASSFYRPPYEQYF.

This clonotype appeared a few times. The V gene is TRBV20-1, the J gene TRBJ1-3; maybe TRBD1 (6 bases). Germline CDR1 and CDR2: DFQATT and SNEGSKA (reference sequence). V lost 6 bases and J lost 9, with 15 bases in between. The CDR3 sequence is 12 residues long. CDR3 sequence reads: CSAGGLGGTIYF. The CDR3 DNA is TGCAGTGCGGGGGGGCTTGGGGGCACCATATATTTT.

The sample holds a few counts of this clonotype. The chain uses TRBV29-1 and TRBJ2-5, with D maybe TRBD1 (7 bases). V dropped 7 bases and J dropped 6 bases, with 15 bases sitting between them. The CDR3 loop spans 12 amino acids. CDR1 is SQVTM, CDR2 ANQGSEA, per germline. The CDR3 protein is CSGGTEPKTQYF. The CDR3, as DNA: TGCAGCGGCGGGACAGAACCGAAGACCCAGTACTTC.

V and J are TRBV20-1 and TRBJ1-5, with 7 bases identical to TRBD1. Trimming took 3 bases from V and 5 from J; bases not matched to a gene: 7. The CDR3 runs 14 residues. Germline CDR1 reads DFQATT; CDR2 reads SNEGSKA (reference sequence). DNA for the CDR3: TGCAGTGCTAGGCCAGGGGGAAGGGATCAGCCCCAGCATTTT. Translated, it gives CSARPGGRDQPQHF.

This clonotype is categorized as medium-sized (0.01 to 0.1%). The CDR3 DNA follows: TGTGCCAGCAGCCCTACAGGGTACGAGCAGTACTTC. Encoded protein: CASSPTGYEQYF. The chain uses TRBV12-3 or TRBV12-4 and TRBJ2-7; D is perhaps TRBD1 (6 bases). Deletions cut 6 bases from V and 4 bases from J, with 10 bases between. The length of the CDR3 is 12 residues.

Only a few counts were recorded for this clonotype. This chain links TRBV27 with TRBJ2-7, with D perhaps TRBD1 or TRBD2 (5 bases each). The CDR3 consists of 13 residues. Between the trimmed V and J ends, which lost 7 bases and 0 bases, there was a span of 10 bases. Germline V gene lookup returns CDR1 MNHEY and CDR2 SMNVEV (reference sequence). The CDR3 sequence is CASTGPASYEQYF. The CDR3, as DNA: TGTGCCAGCACGGGGCCAGCCTCCTACGAGCAGTACTTC.

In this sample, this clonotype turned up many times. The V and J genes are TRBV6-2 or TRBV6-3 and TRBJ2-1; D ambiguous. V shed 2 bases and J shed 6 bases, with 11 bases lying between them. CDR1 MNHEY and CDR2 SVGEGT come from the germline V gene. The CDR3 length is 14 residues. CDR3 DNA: TGTGCCAGCAGTTACGAACACGGCCTCAATGAGCAGTTCTTC. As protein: CASSYEHGLNEQFF.

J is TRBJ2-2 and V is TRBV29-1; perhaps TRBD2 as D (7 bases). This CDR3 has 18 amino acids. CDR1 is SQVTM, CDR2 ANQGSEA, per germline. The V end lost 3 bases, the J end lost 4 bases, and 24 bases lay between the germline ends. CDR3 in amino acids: CSVERQDPEGGGTGELFF. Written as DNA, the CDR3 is TGCAGCGTTGAGAGACAGGACCCCGAGGGGGGGGGCACCGGGGAGCTGTTTTTT.